This T cell receptor (beta chain) originates from a study of blood T cells in healthy people across ages. Next came a second PCR, run for about 7 to 12 cycles, which used a sample-barcoded 5' primer along with a J-beta primer mix. Using its own MiXCR run on the 5' RACE reads, TCRdb lists one record per CDR3 protein. The repertoire holds about 1.8 million distinct CDR3 sequences, with roughly 50% as singletons. CDR3 length equals 15 residues. V was clipped by 6 bases and J by 6 bases; unmatched bases: 10. Per the germline V gene, CDR1 is MNHEY and CDR2 is SVGEGT. It was roughly 10 milliliters of peripheral blood that were drawn from each donor. A minimum of 6 million PBMCs was isolated per sample.

This TCR came from a middle-aged woman in good health. V gene TRBV6-2 or TRBV6-3 combines with J gene TRBJ2-1, with 8 bases aligning to TRBD1. The sample consisted of blood. As DNA, the CDR3 is TGTGCCAGCAGGAGGGACGCAGGGGGCATCAATGAGCAGTTCTTC. This sequence encodes CASRRDAGGINEQFF.